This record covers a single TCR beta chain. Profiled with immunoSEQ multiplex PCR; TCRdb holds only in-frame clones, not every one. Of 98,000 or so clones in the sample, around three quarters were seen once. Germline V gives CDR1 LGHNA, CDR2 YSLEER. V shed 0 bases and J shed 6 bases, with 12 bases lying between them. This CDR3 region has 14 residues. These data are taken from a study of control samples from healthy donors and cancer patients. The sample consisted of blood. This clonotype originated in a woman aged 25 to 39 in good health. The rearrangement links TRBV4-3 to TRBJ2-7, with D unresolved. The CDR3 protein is CASSQEARAGEQYF. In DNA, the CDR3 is TGCGCCAGCAGCCAAGAAGCCCGGGCCGGCGAGCAGTACTTC.